This is a list of T cell receptor beta chains from one sample in a study of technical replicates of blood from four donors. TCRdb keeps only in-frame clones here, not all; method: immunoSEQ multiplex PCR. The sample yields roughly 80,000 clones, 85% to 95% seen once. The sequencing sample was made of T cells isolated from PBMCs. These receptors were taken from a human donor in good health. CDR3s include the opening cysteine and the closing phenylalanine or tryptophan. Each record gives: D gene, J gene, V gene, CDR3 protein, CDR3 DNA. The D gene is left open where the match is weak.

>TRBD1|TRBJ1-4|TRBV10-2
CASSPAGGSEKLFF
TGCGCCAGCAGTCCGGCAGGGGGGAGTGAAAAACTGTTTTTT
>TRBD1|TRBJ1-2|TRBV23-1
CASSQARDRGKDGYTF
TGCGCCAGCAGTCAAGCCCGGGACAGGGGGAAAGATGGCTACACCTTC
>.|TRBJ1-1|TRBV9
CASSVEGRGTEAFF
TGTGCCAGCAGCGTAGAGGGGCGGGGGACTGAAGCTTTCTTT
>.|TRBJ2-7|TRBV6-5
CASSPQGGRYEQYF
TGTGCCAGCAGTCCCCAGGGGGGACGATACGAGCAGTACTTC
>TRBD1|TRBJ2-1|TRBV7-2
CASSWTGTGLDEQFF
TGTGCCAGCAGCTGGACCGGGACAGGGCTCGATGAGCAGTTCTTC
>TRBD2|TRBJ2-1|TRBV11-3
CASSLREGLFEQFF
TGTGCCAGCAGCTTGCGGGAGGGCCTTTTTGAGCAGTTCTTC
>TRBD1|TRBJ2-7|TRBV13
CASSLPHGTGVGEQYF
TGTGCCAGCAGCCTCCCCCACGGGACAGGGGTCGGCGAGCAGTACTTC
>.|TRBJ2-3|TRBV13
CASSFSSAEPTDTQYF
TGTGCCAGCAGCTTCTCTTCGGCGGAACCCACAGATACGCAGTATTTT
>TRBD1|TRBJ1-1|TRBV28
CASSHRDRINTEAFF
TGTGCCAGCAGTCACCGGGACAGAATAAACACTGAAGCTTTCTTT
>.|TRBJ2-7|TRBV19
CASTSSSYEQYF
TGTGCCAGTACCTCCTCCTCCTACGAGCAGTACTTC
>.|TRBJ1-1|TRBV7-9
CASSFDRVEAFF
TGTGCCAGCAGCTTCGACAGAGTTGAAGCTTTCTTT
>.|TRBJ2-1|TRBV5-8
CASSLSVMNEQFF
TGTGCCAGCAGCTTATCGGTGATGAATGAGCAGTTCTTC
>.|TRBJ2-5|TRBV11-3
CASSFRTGKETQYF
TGTGCCAGCAGCTTCCGGACTGGGAAAGAGACCCAGTACTTC
>.|TRBJ2-1|TRBV18
CASSLTESSYNEQFF
TGTGCCAGCTCACTGACGGAGAGCTCCTACAATGAGCAGTTCTTC
>TRBD2|TRBJ2-5|TRBV4-3
CASSPTGTSGSRTQYF
TGCGCCAGCAGCCCGACCGGGACTAGCGGGAGTCGGACCCAGTACTTC
>TRBD2|TRBJ2-1|TRBV7-3
CASSSILAGGLHEQFF
TGTGCCAGCAGCTCAATTCTAGCGGGCGGTCTCCATGAGCAGTTCTTC
>TRBD2|TRBJ2-3|TRBV4-3
CASSPLGLATDTQYF
TGCGCCAGCAGCCCACTCGGACTAGCAACAGATACGCAGTATTTT
>.|TRBJ2-1|TRBV28
CASSLINGVEQFF
TGTGCCAGCAGTTTAATCAACGGGGTAGAGCAGTTCTTC
>.|TRBJ1-2|TRBV11-2
CASSSVTLEVGYTF
TGTGCCAGCAGCTCCGTTACCCTAGAAGTTGGCTACACCTTC
>TRBD2|TRBJ2-7|TRBV14
CASSQPTSGIQEQYF
TGTGCCAGCAGCCAACCGACTAGCGGGATACAAGAGCAGTACTTC
>.|TRBJ2-5|TRBV5-1
CASSLNPGGETQYF
TGCGCCAGCAGCTTGAACCCAGGGGGGGAGACCCAGTACTTC
>.|TRBJ2-6|TRBV28
CASSLLASSGANVLTF
TGTGCCAGCAGTTTATTAGCTAGCTCTGGGGCCAACGTCCTGACTTTC
>TRBD1|TRBJ2-7|TRBV6-1
CASSGGGASTHEQYF
TGTGCCAGCAGTGGAGGGGGCGCGTCAACCCACGAGCAGTACTTC
>.|TRBJ2-3|TRBV28
CASSGDNSTDTQYF
TGTGCCAGCAGTGGGGACAATAGCACAGATACGCAGTATTTT
>TRBD2|TRBJ2-1|TRBV6-4
CASSDGTSGYNEQFF
TGTGCCAGCAGTGACGGGACTAGCGGGTACAATGAGCAGTTCTTC
>.|TRBJ1-5|TRBV2
CASRFVGNQPQHF
TGTGCCAGCAGGTTTGTAGGCAATCAGCCCCAGCATTTT